This TCR beta chain stems from a study of blood T cell repertoires in COVID-19 (dated by TCRdb to about 2020). Regarding the study in general: Samples covering the acute and convalescent phases of COVID-19 were provided by collaborators in the United States, Italy and Spain. The samples were drawn from the first 160 participants of the ongoing ImmuneRACE study and from over 950 subjects provided by 6 global collaborators. Where available, HLA class I and class II types were taken from metadata supplied by the sample provider and were not determined by assay-based typing. A de-identified subject ID, COVID-19 status, age in years and sex were almost always included in the sample metadata. A freely available public database, intended as a resource for researchers studying the immune response to SARS-CoV-2, is where the repertoires were released. The prospective study material was composed of cDNA or gDNA derived from T cells, B-cell-depleted T cells, or PBMCs. Deeply sampled blood TCRbeta repertoires from subjects exposed to, actively infected with, or recovered from COVID-19 were included in the dataset.

For CDR1 and CDR2, the germline V gene lists KGHSH and LQKENI. The cysteine opens and the phenylalanine closes a CDR3 of 17 amino acids. Just CDR3 DNA is preserved here, 51 bases in frame from base 1. V is reduced by 1 base and J by 0 bases, leaving a spacing of 10 bases between them. With respect to this clone: The antigen this receptor binds is unknown. Base-call qualities are not available, and no considerably larger clone is one nucleotide away.

In Seattle, one collaborating source enrolled patients while the infection was active and tracked those patients longitudinally over the course of disease. Each collaborating institution followed its own protocols to collect whole blood in K2EDTA tubes. For TCRbeta analysis, collaborators shipped samples in one of three forms: frozen whole blood, isolated PBMCs, or DNA extracted from either of those sample types. The immunoSEQ Assay, a bias-controlled multiplex PCR, was used to amplify TCRbeta CDR3 regions from genomic DNA. The original methods were these. Nucleated cell counts per sample were estimated from amplification of reference gene primers within the assay. To quantify the absolute abundance of each unique TCRbeta CDR3 rearrangement, sequence reads were collapsed and filtered. For each sample, productive Simpson clonality was calculated by taking the square root of Simpson's diversity index across productive rearrangements. Not all clones reach the TCRdb copy of this immuneACCESS table, which keeps in-frame sequences only. Checked studies attribute under half of the gap to unresolved V genes and leave the rest unexplained. That table gives V, J and clone size, and the DNA gave D and trimming. The sample profile shows some 270,000 clones; more than 65% of them were found once. Clones ranked in the top ten supply 15% to 18% of the sample.

Points the paper makes about the study in general: How much clinical and demographic metadata was included differed by source and by participant, and the metadata was provided uncurated.

This clonotype originated in a person aged 65 to 79 with COVID-19, enrolled during active disease. The sample comprised peripheral blood. The rearranged segments are TRBV18 and TRBJ1-6; the D gene cannot be named for sure. CDR3 region: CASSPRAASSYNSPLHF. In nucleotides, the sequence is TGTGCCAGCTCACCACGGGCAGCCAGCTCCTATAATTCACCCCTCCACTTT.